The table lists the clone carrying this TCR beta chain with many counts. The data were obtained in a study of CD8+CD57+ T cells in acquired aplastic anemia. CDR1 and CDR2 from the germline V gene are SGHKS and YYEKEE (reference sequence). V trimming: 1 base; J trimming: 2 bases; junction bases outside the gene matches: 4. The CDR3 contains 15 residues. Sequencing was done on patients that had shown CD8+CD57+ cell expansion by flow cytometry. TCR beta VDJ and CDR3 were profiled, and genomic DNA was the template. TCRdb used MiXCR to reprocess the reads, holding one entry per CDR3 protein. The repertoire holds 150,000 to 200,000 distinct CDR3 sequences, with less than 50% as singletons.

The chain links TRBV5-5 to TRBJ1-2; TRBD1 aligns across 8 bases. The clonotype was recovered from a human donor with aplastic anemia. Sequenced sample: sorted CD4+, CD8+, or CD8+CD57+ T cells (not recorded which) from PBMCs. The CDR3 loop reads CASSLNTGGNYGYTF. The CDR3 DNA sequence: TGTGCCAGCAGCTTGAACACAGGGGGAAACTATGGCTACACCTTC.